The next 20 T cell receptor beta chains were all read from a single sample in a study of T cell changes during pregnancy in multiple sclerosis. Only in-frame clones appear in the TCRdb table, and some are missing; sequencing was by immunoSEQ multiplex PCR. The data contain about 77,000 clones, roughly 90% of them singletons. The starting material was peripheral blood, obtained before pregnancy. These receptors all come from a female donor with multiple sclerosis, enrolled in a pregnancy study.

The V call is TRBV5-4, the J call TRBJ2-3, with D perhaps matching TRBD1 (7 bases). CDR1 is SGHNT, CDR2 YYREEE, per germline (reference sequence). Trimming took 4 bases from V and 5 from J, leaving 20 bases between them. The CDR3 length is 16 residues. This CDR3 is CASSRGPPQGGDTQYF. The CDR3, as DNA: TGTGCCAGCAGCAGGGGGCCACCTCAGGGGGGAGATACGCAGTATTTT.

This rearrangement joins TRBV5-1 to TRBJ2-1, with D possibly TRBD1 on 7 matching bases. Germline CDR1 SGHRS, CDR2 YFSETQ. V was clipped by 4 bases and J by 10 bases, with 21 bases between them. The CDR3 is 15 residues long. CDR3 protein: CASSQGDFRGREQFF. The CDR3 DNA reads TGCGCCAGCAGCCAGGGGGACTTCCGCGGGCGAGAGCAGTTCTTC.

The V gene is TRBV29-1, the J gene TRBJ2-7, with D perhaps matching TRBD1 (5 bases). V gave up 6 bases and J gave up 0 bases, with 15 bases separating them. Germline-derived CDR1 and CDR2 are SQVTM and ANQGSEA. This CDR3 is built from 14 residues. CDR3 amino acids: CSVRERSVSYEQYF. The DNA for the CDR3 is TGCAGCGTCAGGGAAAGGAGCGTCTCCTACGAGCAGTACTTC.

The rearrangement joins TRBV5-4 to TRBJ1-6; 8 bases are shared with TRBD1. V lost 1 base and J lost 11; bases outside the gene matches: 17. The V gene's germline CDR1 is SGHNT and CDR2 YYREEE (reference sequence). This CDR3 comprises 18 residues. CDR3: CASSLWGITGGKSAPLHF. In DNA, the CDR3 is TGTGCCAGCAGCTTGTGGGGGATAACAGGGGGGAAGAGTGCACCCCTCCACTTT. Supplemented by reference TRBV5-4 and TRBJ1-6, the full variable domain reads ETGVTQSPTHLIKTRGQQVTLRCSSQSGHNTVSWYQQALGQGPQFIFQYYREEENGRGNFPPRFSGLQFPNYSSELNVNALELDDSALYLCASSLWGITGGKSAPLHFGNGTRLTVT.

The genes are TRBV4-1 and TRBJ1-6, with a weak D call TRBD1 (6 bases). CDR3 size: 16 residues. Trimming shortened V by 0 bases and J by 10 bases, and 16 bases separated the two germline ends. In germline, CDR1 is MGHRA, CDR2 YSYEKL. The chain's CDR3 is CASSQDVPPRGSPLHF. The DNA of the CDR3 is TGCGCCAGCAGCCAAGATGTACCCCCCAGGGGCTCACCCCTCCACTTT.

V gene TRBV4-1 combines with J gene TRBJ1-2, with 7 bases fitting TRBD1. The CDR3 totals 14 residues. CDR1 MGHRA and CDR2 YSYEKL come from the germline V gene. V was clipped by 1 base and J by 4 bases; unmatched bases: 3. The DNA for the CDR3 is TGCGCCAGCAGCCAAGGAGACAGGGCCTATGGCTACACCTTC. It codes for CASSQGDRAYGYTF.

The chain is built from TRBV7-8 and TRBJ2-6; a possible D gene is TRBD2 (5 bases). The CDR3 consists of 16 residues. Germline V gives CDR1 SGHVS, CDR2 FQNEAQ. Trimming removed 5 bases at V and 1 base at J, with 12 bases between. The CDR3 reads CASSARRGSGANVLTF. The CDR3 DNA reads as TGTGCCAGCAGCGCCAGACGGGGATCTGGGGCCAACGTCCTGACTTTC.

The chain carries TRBV6-1 and TRBJ2-7, with 7 nucleotides matching TRBD1. Germline CDR1 MNHNS, CDR2 SASEGT. V shed 5 bases and J 3 bases; nucleotides not matched to a gene: 4. The CDR3 length is 13 residues. The CDR3 reads CASSTGTVYEQYF. The CDR3 nucleotides are TGTGCCAGCAGTACAGGGACAGTCTACGAGCAGTACTTC.

The chain joins TRBV29-1 to TRBJ1-4, with a tentative D call TRBD1 (6 bases). V lost 7 bases and J lost 10, with 13 bases in between. The CDR3 consists of 11 residues. Per germline, CDR1 SQVTM and CDR2 ANQGSEA. Here the CDR3 DNA reads TGCAGCGCCGGATTAGGGGGAAAACTGTTTTTT. Encoded protein: CSAGLGGKLFF.

This clone has only a few counts. The J gene is TRBJ1-1, the V gene TRBV29-1, with 10 bases matching TRBD1. Germline assignment: CDR1 SQVTM and CDR2 ANQGSEA. CDR3 size: 14 residues. The J segment lost 7 bases and the V segment lost 3 bases, leaving 8 bases of the junction unmatched. The chain's CDR3 is CSVDLGQGGLEAFF. CDR3 DNA sequence: TGCAGCGTTGACCTAGGACAGGGGGGTCTTGAAGCTTTCTTT.

The V and J genes are TRBV27 and TRBJ1-5; 7 nucleotides align to TRBD1. The CDR3 sequence is 14 residues long. V lost 3 bases, J lost 7 bases, and 6 bases stayed unmatched. The germline V gene encodes CDR1 MNHEY and CDR2 SMNVEV (reference sequence). The CDR3 bases are TGTGCCAGCAGTTTGAGGAGGGGGCCACAGCCCCAGCATTTT. Translation gives CASSLRRGPQPQHF.

This clone was seen a few times. The chain couples TRBV10-1 to TRBJ2-7; the match to TRBD2 covers 9 bases. CDR3 size: 14 residues. Germline V gene data show CDR1 as WNHNN and CDR2 as SYGVQD (reference sequence). J was trimmed by 4 bases and V by 6 bases; bases with no gene match: 7. CDR3 in DNA: TGCGCCAGCAGCGCTATGGGACTAGCATACGAGCAGTACTTC. This gives the protein CASSAMGLAYEQYF.

V usage is TRBV19 and J usage is TRBJ2-1; TRBD2 matches 10 bases. V lost 0 bases, J lost 10 bases, and 12 bases stayed unmatched. CDR1 and CDR2 (germline): LNHDA, SQIVND (reference sequence). The CDR3 sequence is 17 residues long. The CDR3 nucleotides read TGTGCCAGTAGTATAGACCGGCGGCTAGCGGGGGCTGGGGAGCAGTTCTTC. It encodes CASSIDRRLAGAGEQFF.

V and J are TRBV28 and TRBJ1-1; D remains ambiguous. V shed 4 bases and J shed 8 bases, with 8 bases lying between them. CDR1 MDHEN and CDR2 SYDVKM come from the germline V gene. The length of the CDR3 is 11 residues. As DNA, the CDR3 is TGTGCCAGCAGTTGGCGGATGGAAGCTTTCTTT. It encodes CASSWRMEAFF.

The chain carries TRBV27 and TRBJ2-3; TRBD2 matches at 9 bases. Germline V gives CDR1 MNHEY, CDR2 SMNVEV (reference sequence). The CDR3 spans 15 residues. V dropped 6 bases and J dropped 2; count of bases not matched to a gene: 6. CDR3 coding DNA: TGTGCCAGCAGCTCCCCGGGACTAGCCACAGATACGCAGTATTTT. Its protein product is CASSSPGLATDTQYF.

The chain combines TRBV10-3 with TRBJ1-5; D ambiguous. V was cut by 0 bases and J by 2 bases, with 8 bases left in between. The CDR3 is 15 residues long. Germline V CDR1 and CDR2: ENHRY, SYGVKD. The CDR3 sequence: CAISESQAGNQPQHF. DNA for the CDR3: TGTGCCATCAGTGAGTCGCAGGCTGGCAATCAGCCCCAGCATTTT.

V usage is TRBV4-1 and J usage is TRBJ2-2; tentative D call: TRBD1 (7 bases). Looked up from germline, CDR1 is MGHRA and CDR2 is YSYEKL. V lost 3 bases, J lost 6 bases, and 17 bases lay in between. This CDR3 comprises 16 residues. The CDR3 protein is CASSHPVRGEAGELFF. The CDR3 DNA is TGCGCCAGCAGCCACCCAGTCAGGGGGGAGGCCGGGGAGCTGTTTTTT.

This chain joins TRBV5-1 and TRBJ1-4; tentative D call: TRBD1 (6 bases). CDR3 length: 14 residues. CDR1 is SGHRS and CDR2 is YFSETQ in the germline V gene. V lost 1 base and J 8 bases, leaving 12 bases between the germline ends. The CDR3 region is CASSLTGSEEKLFF. Written as DNA, the CDR3 is TGCGCCAGCAGCTTGACAGGGTCCGAAGAAAAACTGTTTTTT.

This chain links TRBV5-1 with TRBJ1-1; TRBD1 aligns across 10 bases. The J segment lost 3 bases and the V segment lost 4 bases, leaving 9 bases of the junction unmatched. The CDR3 loop spans 16 amino acids. The V gene's germline CDR1 is SGHRS and CDR2 YFSETQ. The CDR3 DNA reads TGCGCCAGCAGCCCGGATACCGGACAGGGGGACACTGAAGCTTTCTTT. This translates into CASSPDTGQGDTEAFF.

V usage is TRBV4-1 and J usage is TRBJ1-6, with no clear D. Germline V lookup: CDR1 MGHRA, CDR2 YSYEKL. The CDR3 loop spans 15 amino acids. The V end lost 1 base, the J end lost 3 bases, and 7 bases lay between the germline ends. The chain's CDR3 is CASSQGPGYNSPLHF. Written as DNA, the CDR3 is TGCGCCAGCAGCCAAGGCCCGGGCTATAATTCACCCCTCCACTTT.